This T cell receptor (beta chain) is drawn from a study of blood T cell repertoires in COVID-19. Across the study: Collection of acute and convalescent COVID-19 samples took place in the United States, Italy and Spain. T cells, B-cell-depleted T cells, or PBMCs supplied cDNA or gDNA.

V was clipped by 3 bases and J by 0 bases; unmatched bases: 4. This CDR3 has 15 residues. CDR1 and CDR2 from the germline V gene are SGHTA and FQGNSA. In the original processing: Reference gene primer amplification yielded estimated nucleated cell counts. TCRdb's table, derived via immunoSEQ multiplex PCR, lists solely in-frame clones and lacks some. The V and J calls and clone size were taken over from that table, and D and trimming were inferred from the DNA. Of some 180,000 clones listed, 90% were seen once; the top ten hold 0.62%. This TCR was sampled from a middle-aged man with acute or convalescent COVID-19. Sequencing used peripheral blood. V usage is TRBV7-2 and J usage is TRBJ2-7; TRBD2 aligns across 8 bases. The CDR3 DNA follows: TGTGCCAGCAGCTTGTCCGGGACTAGCTCCTACGAGCAGTACTTC. Protein: CASSLSGTSSYEQYF. The full variable domain, completed using reference TRBV7-2 and TRBJ2-7, is GAGVSQSPSNKVTEKGKDVELRCDPISGHTALYWYRQSLGQGLEFLIYFQGNSAPDKSGLPSDRFSAERTGGSVSTLTIQRTQQEDSAVYLCASSLSGTSSYEQYFGPGTRLTVT.